Presented here are 7 T cell receptor beta chains from one specimen sequenced in a study of CD8+ T cells in alopecia areata. Following RNA extraction, reverse transcription yielded cDNA that acted as the sequencing template. TCRdb keeps only in-frame clones here, not all; method: immunoSEQ multiplex PCR. This sample yields a few hundred thousand clones, of which more than 55% are seen a single time; approximately 4.9% belongs to the top ten. Sequenced sample: CD8+ T cells sorted from blood. Receptors originate from a human donor in good health.

This clone has just one count. The V call is TRBV30, the J call TRBJ2-1; D is possibly TRBD2 (6 bases). Germline loops: CDR1 GTSNPN, CDR2 SVGIG (reference sequence). V lost 0 bases and J lost 0, with 9 bases in between. This CDR3 is built from 15 residues. The CDR3, as DNA: TGTGCCTGGAGTGTACTGGGGGGCTCCTACAATGAGCAGTTCTTC. Amino acid sequence: CAWSVLGGSYNEQFF.

The rearrangement joins TRBV29-1 to TRBJ2-1; 8 nucleotides align to TRBD2. The CDR3 has 13 amino acids. V lost 2 bases, J lost 4 bases, and 1 base stayed unmatched. Looked up from germline, CDR1 is SQVTM and CDR2 is ANQGSEA. As DNA, the CDR3 is TGCAGCGTTGAACCTAGCGGGTACAATGAGCAGTTCTTC. Its protein product is CSVEPSGYNEQFF.

V gene TRBV25-1 combines with J gene TRBJ1-2; 7 nucleotides match TRBD1. V lost 4 bases and J lost 5; bases outside the gene matches: 7. The CDR3 is made up of 14 amino acids. Germline CDR1 is MGHDK and CDR2 is SYGVNS. CDR3 in amino acids: CASSGGTDFYGYTF. CDR3 sequence (DNA): TGTGCCAGCAGTGGCGGGACAGACTTTTATGGCTACACCTTC.

The chain is built from TRBV5-1 and TRBJ1-6; D is undetermined. CDR3 length: 13 amino acids. The germline V gene encodes CDR1 SGHRS and CDR2 YFSETQ. V was trimmed by 2 bases and J by 8 bases, leaving 8 bases between them. In DNA form, the CDR3 reads TGCGCCAGCAGCTTTACAACCGATTCACCCCTCCACTTT. Amino acids: CASSFTTDSPLHF.

The gene calls are TRBV29-1 and TRBJ2-7, with D perhaps being TRBD1 or TRBD2 (5 bases each). Germline assignment: CDR1 SQVTM and CDR2 ANQGSEA. The CDR3 spans 13 residues. Trimming removed 7 bases from V and 3 bases from J, with 16 bases in between. The CDR3 DNA reads as TGCAGCGCTTCATCCCGGGACGGCTACGAGCAGTACTTC. Its translation is CSASSRDGYEQYF.

The chain couples TRBV14 to TRBJ2-7; either TRBD1 or TRBD2 may supply D (5 bases each). Trimming removed 2 bases at V and 2 bases at J, with 10 bases between. Germline V gives CDR1 SGHDN, CDR2 FVKESK. CDR3 length: 14 amino acids. CDR3 sequence reads: CASSQWGNAYEQYF. For the CDR3, the DNA is TGTGCCAGCAGCCAATGGGGGAACGCCTACGAGCAGTACTTC.

The table lists this clone with a few counts. The chain joins TRBV7-9 to TRBJ2-7, with D tentatively TRBD1 or TRBD2 (5 bases each). The length of the CDR3 is 14 residues. Trimming stripped 5 bases from V and 0 bases from J, with 11 bases between. Germline values: CDR1 SEHNR, CDR2 FQNEAQ (reference sequence). DNA of the CDR3: TGTGCCAGCAGCCCAGGTGGGGGCTCCTACGAGCAGTACTTC. This translates into CASSPGGGSYEQYF.